One sample yielded the 29 T cell receptor beta chains listed below, sequenced in a study of STAT3 mutations in large granular lymphocyte leukemia. The assay was immunoSEQ multiplex PCR, and TCRdb's table has in-frame clones only and misses some. There are about 24,000 clones in the sample; approximately 94% occur only once, and more than 6% lies in the top ten. Antigen specificity for these receptors is unknown. Study-level points and caveats: Every T-LGLL patient had at least one immunodominant TCRbeta clonotype.

The sequencing input was peripheral blood mononuclear cells. All receptors derive from a man in his forties or fifties with T-cell large granular lymphocyte leukemia. Some clones in this sample may be carry-over from other donors' samples.

The J gene is TRBJ1-5, the V gene TRBV27, with no clear D. Germline V gene data show CDR1 as MNHEY and CDR2 as SMNVEV (reference sequence). V gave up 7 bases and J gave up 7 bases, with 17 bases separating them. The CDR3 is made up of 14 amino acids. CDR3 nucleotide sequence: TGTGCCAGCACCCCGGTGCCCATGGGGCAGCCCCAGCATTTT. Its translation: CASTPVPMGQPQHF.

The chain joins TRBV11-3 to TRBJ2-1; D is undetermined. Per germline, CDR1 SGHNT and CDR2 YENEEA. This CDR3 spans 13 amino acids. Deletions cut 2 bases from V and 5 bases from J, with 7 bases between. CDR3 in DNA: TGTGCCAGCAGCTTATGGGCGGACAATGAGCAGTTCTTC. This gives the protein CASSLWADNEQFF.

The V call is TRBV14, the J call TRBJ1-2, with TRBD1 matching over 8 bases. The CDR3 consists of 18 residues. Per the germline V gene, CDR1 is SGHDN and CDR2 is FVKESK. J lost 0 bases, V lost 0 bases, and 9 bases had no gene match. CDR3 nucleotide sequence: TGTGCCAGCAGCCAAGATGGTCCCCGGACAGGGTCTAACTATGGCTACACCTTC. This sequence encodes CASSQDGPRTGSNYGYTF.

V usage is TRBV5-6 and J usage is TRBJ2-5; no definite D call. The CDR3 is 13 amino acids. From germline, CDR1 is SGHDT and CDR2 YYEEEE. Trimming shortened V by 4 bases and J by 4 bases, and 11 bases separated the two germline ends. CDR3 coding DNA: TGTGCCAGCAGCACAGTAAAGGTAGAGACCCAGTACTTC. Translated, it gives CASSTVKVETQYF.

The chain carries TRBV12-5 and TRBJ2-3, with D unresolved. V shed 2 bases and J shed 1 base, with 13 bases lying between them. Germline CDR1 LGHNT, CDR2 FRNRAP. The CDR3 runs to 16 residues. CDR3 region: CASGLRLGTGTDTQYF. In DNA form, the CDR3 reads TGTGCTAGTGGTTTGAGGTTGGGAACAGGCACAGATACGCAGTATTTT.

The genes are TRBV28 and TRBJ2-5; the match to TRBD2 covers 11 bases. The junction had 1 base not matched to a gene; V was cut back by 6 bases and J by 4 bases. CDR1 is MDHEN, CDR2 SYDVKM, per germline. The CDR3 runs to 13 residues. In DNA, the CDR3 is TGTGCCAGCAGGGGGACTAGCGGAGAGACCCAGTACTTC. Its translation is CASRGTSGETQYF.

This clone appeared once. The CDR3 DNA reads as TGTGCCAGCAGTATAGACAGGTTCTCCGCCAATGAGCAGTTCTTC. Protein: CASSIDRFSANEQFF. The chain recombines TRBV6-6 with TRBJ2-1; possible D gene TRBD1, 6 bases. CDR3 length equals 15 residues. Trimming shortened V by 5 bases and J by 6 bases, and 17 bases separated the two germline ends. From germline, CDR1 is MNHNY and CDR2 SVGAGI (reference sequence).

The chain is built from TRBV6-1 and TRBJ2-7; 8 nucleotides line up with TRBD1. Germline assignment: CDR1 MNHNS and CDR2 SASEGT. V lost 11 bases to trimming and J lost 6 bases; unmatched junction nucleotides: 12. The CDR3 totals 13 residues. This chain's CDR3 is CAGLGQGRGEQYF. As DNA, the CDR3 is TGTGCCGGCTTAGGACAGGGCCGCGGCGAGCAGTACTTC.

This chain uses TRBV5-1 with TRBJ1-2; D is unclear. CDR1 and CDR2 from the germline V gene are SGHRS and YFSETQ. The CDR3 has 13 residues. Between the trimmed V and J ends, which lost 0 bases and 2 bases, there was a span of 5 bases. This CDR3 is CASSLGANYGYTF. As DNA, the CDR3 is TGCGCCAGCAGCTTGGGGGCGAACTATGGCTACACCTTC.

The V and J genes are TRBV6-5 and TRBJ2-7, with D possibly matching TRBD2 (6 bases). The CDR3 consists of 14 residues. Germline CDR1 is MNHEY and CDR2 is SVGAGI. V was trimmed by 5 bases and J by 0 bases, leaving 11 bases between them. The CDR3 region is CASSRDWSSYEQYF. In DNA, the CDR3 is TGTGCCAGCAGTCGGGACTGGAGCTCCTACGAGCAGTACTTC.

The rearrangement links TRBV7-9 to TRBJ2-7; perhaps TRBD2 as D (6 bases). Germline CDR1 is SEHNR and CDR2 is FQNEAQ (reference sequence). There are 15 residues in the CDR3. V gave up 1 base and J gave up 1 base, with 11 bases separating them. DNA of the CDR3: TGTGCCAGCAGCTTAGTCGGGGACTGGTCCTACGAGCAGTACTTC. Its protein product is CASSLVGDWSYEQYF.

The V gene is TRBV5-1, the J gene TRBJ1-1; tentatively, D is TRBD1 (6 bases). Germline values: CDR1 SGHRS, CDR2 YFSETQ. This CDR3 is built from 15 residues. The V end was cut by 0 bases, the J end by 4 bases, with 13 bases between. The CDR3 region is CASSLGRVQGTEAFF. The CDR3, as DNA: TGCGCCAGCAGCTTGGGTAGGGTACAGGGCACTGAAGCTTTCTTT.

This clone was observed once. The chain has TRBV7-6 and TRBJ1-3; maybe TRBD1 (6 bases). Germline V gene sequence: CDR1 SGHVS, CDR2 FNYEAQ. CDR3 length: 16 amino acids. Deletions cut 5 bases from V and 0 bases from J, with 14 bases between. This CDR3 is CASSRGTPLSGNTIYF. CDR3 in DNA: TGTGCCAGCAGCCGCGGGACACCGCTCTCTGGAAACACCATATATTTT.

The chain joins TRBV19 to TRBJ1-5; 7 positions agree with TRBD1. This CDR3 spans 16 amino acids. The germline V gene encodes CDR1 LNHDA and CDR2 SQIVND (reference sequence). The trim removed 9 bases at V and 2 bases at J, leaving 13 bases unmatched. CDR3: CASSTGSGAGNQPQHF. CDR3 coding DNA: TGTGCCAGCTCGACAGGGTCGGGAGCGGGCAATCAGCCCCAGCATTTT.

The chain combines TRBV7-9 with TRBJ2-1; 11 bases fit TRBD2. V lost 8 bases and J lost 9; bases outside the gene matches: 6. Germline values: CDR1 SEHNR, CDR2 FQNEAQ (reference sequence). CDR3 size: 13 residues. The CDR3 spells CASVLAGGVEQFF. CDR3 bases: TGTGCCAGCGTGCTAGCGGGGGGAGTTGAGCAGTTCTTC.

This rearrangement joins TRBV30 to TRBJ2-7; 11 bases map to TRBD2. The CDR3 consists of 14 residues. With V trimmed by 2 bases and J by 4 bases, 4 bases remained unmatched. Germline V gene data show CDR1 as GTSNPN and CDR2 as SVGIG (reference sequence). The CDR3 region has the DNA TGTGCCTGGAGTTGGGGACTAGCGGCGTACGAGCAGTACTTC. Its translation: CAWSWGLAAYEQYF.

The chain links TRBV9 to TRBJ2-3, with 10 positions matching TRBD2. Germline CDR1 reads SGDLS; CDR2 reads YYNGEE. CDR3 length: 15 residues. J gave up 3 bases and V 2 bases, and 3 bases lay outside the gene matches. The CDR3: CASSVLAGVTDTQYF. The CDR3 DNA sequence: TGTGCCAGCAGCGTCCTAGCGGGGGTAACAGATACGCAGTATTTT.

This clone was counted only a few times. This chain uses TRBV19 with TRBJ1-6; TRBD1 might be the D (5 bases). CDR1 is LNHDA, CDR2 SQIVND, per germline (reference sequence). Trimming left V 5 bases short and J 8 bases short, with 13 bases between. The CDR3 runs 14 residues. Here the CDR3 reads CASSPPDNYSPLHF. DNA for the CDR3: TGTGCCAGTAGTCCTCCGGACAACTATTCACCCCTCCACTTT.

The chain uses TRBV15 and TRBJ1-2; D call uncertain. Trimming took 0 bases from V and 4 from J, leaving 6 bases between them. This CDR3 region has 13 residues. Looked up from germline, CDR1 is LNHNV and CDR2 is YYDKDF (reference sequence). The CDR3 DNA is TGTGCCACCAGCAGAGATTTAACCTATGGCTACACCTTC. This sequence encodes CATSRDLTYGYTF.

The chain has TRBV5-6 and TRBJ2-3; 9 nucleotides match TRBD1. CDR1 and CDR2 from the germline V gene are SGHDT and YYEEEE. The CDR3 is 15 residues long. The V and J ends lost 1 base and 1 base, in that order; junction bases with no gene match: 1. The CDR3 reads CASSLRTGGTDTQYF. The DNA of the CDR3 is TGTGCCAGCAGCTTGAGGACAGGGGGCACAGATACGCAGTATTTT.

This chain joins TRBV18 and TRBJ1-2; 11 positions agree with TRBD1. Per the germline V gene, CDR1 is KGHSH and CDR2 is LQKENI. The CDR3 length is 18 residues. V lost 6 bases to trimming and J lost 7 bases; unmatched junction nucleotides: 19. The CDR3, as DNA: TGTGCCAGCTCGCAAGCTAATAGACCGGGACAGGGGGTGTTTGGCTACACCTTC. Its protein product is CASSQANRPGQGVFGYTF.

The chain links TRBV10-2 to TRBJ1-5; D ambiguous. Between the trimmed V and J ends, which lost 7 bases and 3 bases, there was a span of 10 bases. The CDR3 is made up of 13 amino acids. Looked up from germline, CDR1 is WSHSY and CDR2 is SAAADI. CDR3 region: CASKSGYNQPQHF. The CDR3 DNA follows: TGCGCCAGCAAGTCAGGTTACAATCAGCCCCAGCATTTT.

This chain joins TRBV19 and TRBJ2-4; D is perhaps TRBD1 (6 bases). V lost 5 bases to trimming and J lost 7 bases, with 9 bases between them. The CDR3 is 12 residues long. The germline gives CDR1 LNHDA, CDR2 SQIVND (reference sequence). The CDR3 reads CASSHQGNIQYF. The CDR3 nucleotides read TGTGCCAGTAGTCATCAGGGGAACATTCAGTACTTC.

The chain has TRBV5-4 and TRBJ1-2, with 10 nucleotides matching TRBD1. V dropped 6 bases and J dropped 3; count of bases not matched to a gene: 11. The CDR3 is 16 amino acids. CDR1 and CDR2 (germline): SGHNT, YYREEE (reference sequence). CDR3 coding DNA: TGTGCCAGCACCTCCGTGGGACAGGGGTTTGACTATGGCTACACCTTC. It specifies CASTSVGQGFDYGYTF.

This chain connects TRBV18 to TRBJ2-5; 9 nucleotides match TRBD1. The CDR3 has 15 residues. Germline values: CDR1 KGHSH, CDR2 LQKENI. V lost 8 bases and J lost 2; bases outside the gene matches: 9. The CDR3 sequence is CASTSQGAWQETQYF. The CDR3 region has the DNA TGTGCCAGCACTTCACAGGGGGCGTGGCAAGAGACCCAGTACTTC.

J is TRBJ1-4 and V is TRBV5-1; possibly TRBD1 for D (5 bases). The germline gives CDR1 SGHRS, CDR2 YFSETQ. Trimming cost V 0 bases and J 6 bases, with 9 bases left between them. CDR3 length: 14 amino acids. DNA of the CDR3: TGCGCCAGCAGCTTGGGAGGGGTAGATGAAAAACTGTTTTTT. Amino acids: CASSLGGVDEKLFF.

V and J are TRBV7-9 and TRBJ1-1; D is possibly TRBD1 (6 bases). The CDR3 length is 14 residues. Trimming took 5 bases from V and 4 from J, leaving 14 bases between them. CDR1 is SEHNR, CDR2 FQNEAQ, per germline (reference sequence). The CDR3 nucleotides read TGTGCCAGCAGCCCCGGTGGGGGGGCCACTGAAGCTTTCTTT. Translation: CASSPGGGATEAFF. Combining the CDR3 with reference TRBV7-9 and TRBJ1-1 gives the whole variable domain DTGVSQNPRHKITKRGQNVTFRCDPISEHNRLYWYRQTLGQGPEFLTYFQNEAQLEKSRLLSDRFSAERPKGSFSTLEIQRTEQGDSAMYLCASSPGGGATEAFFGQGTRLTVV.

This clone was counted once. The chain combines TRBV18 with TRBJ2-7, with a weak D call TRBD2 (5 bases). Germline values: CDR1 KGHSH, CDR2 LQKENI. The CDR3 runs to 14 residues. V lost 1 base, J lost 9 bases, and 16 bases lay in between. The CDR3 DNA reads as TGTGCCAGCTCACCACAAGCCCTTCCCGGAGGGCAGTACTTC. This codes for CASSPQALPGGQYF.

The V and J genes are TRBV29-1 and TRBJ2-2; D not resolved. The V gene's germline CDR1 is SQVTM and CDR2 ANQGSEA. The length of the CDR3 is 15 residues. The germline V and J ends were trimmed by 5 bases and 3 bases, with 16 bases remaining between them. The CDR3 nucleotides read TGCAGCGTTTCTTCCGGGTCCCGGGACACCGGGGAGCTGTTTTTT. Protein sequence: CSVSSGSRDTGELFF.